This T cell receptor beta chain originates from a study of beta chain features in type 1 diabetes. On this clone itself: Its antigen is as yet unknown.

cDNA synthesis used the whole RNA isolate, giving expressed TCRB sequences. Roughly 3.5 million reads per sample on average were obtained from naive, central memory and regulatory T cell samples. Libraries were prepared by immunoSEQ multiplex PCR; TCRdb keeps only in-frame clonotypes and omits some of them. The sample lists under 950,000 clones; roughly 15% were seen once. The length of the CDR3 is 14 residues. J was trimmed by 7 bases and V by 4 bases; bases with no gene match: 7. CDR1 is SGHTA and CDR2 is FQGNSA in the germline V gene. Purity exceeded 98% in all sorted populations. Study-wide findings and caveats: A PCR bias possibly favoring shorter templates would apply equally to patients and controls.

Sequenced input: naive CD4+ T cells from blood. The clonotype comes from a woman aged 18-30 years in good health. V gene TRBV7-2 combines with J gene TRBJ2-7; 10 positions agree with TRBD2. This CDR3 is CASSYRLAGDEQYF. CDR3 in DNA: TGTGCCAGCAGCTACCGGCTAGCGGGAGATGAGCAGTACTTC.